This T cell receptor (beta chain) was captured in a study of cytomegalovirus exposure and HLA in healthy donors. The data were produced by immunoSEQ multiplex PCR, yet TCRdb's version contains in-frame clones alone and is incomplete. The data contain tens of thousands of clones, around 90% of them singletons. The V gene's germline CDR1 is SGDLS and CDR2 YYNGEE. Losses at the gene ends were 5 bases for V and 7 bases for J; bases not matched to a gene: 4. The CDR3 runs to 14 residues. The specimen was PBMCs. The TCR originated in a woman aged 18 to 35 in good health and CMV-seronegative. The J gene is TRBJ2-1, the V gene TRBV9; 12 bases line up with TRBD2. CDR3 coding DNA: TGTGCCAGCAGTGCTAGCGGGAGGGCGAATGAGCAGTTCTTC. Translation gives CASSASGRANEQFF.